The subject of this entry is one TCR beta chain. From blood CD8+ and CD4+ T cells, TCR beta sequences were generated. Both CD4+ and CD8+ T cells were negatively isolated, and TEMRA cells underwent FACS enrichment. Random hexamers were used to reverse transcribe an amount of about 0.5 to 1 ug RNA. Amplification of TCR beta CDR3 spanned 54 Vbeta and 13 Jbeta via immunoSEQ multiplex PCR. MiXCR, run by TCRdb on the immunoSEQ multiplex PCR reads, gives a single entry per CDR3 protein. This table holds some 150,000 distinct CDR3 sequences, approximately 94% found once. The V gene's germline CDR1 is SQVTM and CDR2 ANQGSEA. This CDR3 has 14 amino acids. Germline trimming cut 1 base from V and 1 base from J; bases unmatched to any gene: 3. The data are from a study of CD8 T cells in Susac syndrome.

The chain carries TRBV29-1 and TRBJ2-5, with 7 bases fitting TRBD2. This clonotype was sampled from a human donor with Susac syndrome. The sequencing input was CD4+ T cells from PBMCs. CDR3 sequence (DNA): TGCAGCGTTGAAGCTGGGACTATCCAAGAGACCCAGTACTTC. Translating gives CSVEAGTIQETQYF. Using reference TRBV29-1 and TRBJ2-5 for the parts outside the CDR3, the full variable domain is SAVISQKPSRDICQRGTSLTIQCQVDSQVTMMFWYRQQPGQSLTLIATANQGSEATYESGFVIDKFPISRPNLTFSTLTVSNMSPEDSSIYLCSVEAGTIQETQYFGPGTRLLVL.